Below, 23 T cell receptor beta chains from the same sample are listed, as sequenced in a study of T cells expressing NK-cell markers. TCRdb re-called the 5' RACE reads and shows each CDR3 protein once, DNA omitted. The ten top clones account for roughly 4.2%, within a sample of fewer than 300,000 distinct CDR3 sequences. Sequencing was carried out using blood T cells: a sorted CD56 or NKG2C T cell subset, CD4+ or CD8+ T cells, or bulk PBMC T cells (not recorded which). All receptors derive from a woman between 18 and 70 years old in good health.

The gene calls are TRBV20-1 and TRBJ2-3; TCRdb outputs TRBD2, but without DNA this stays unchecked. The CDR3 contains 13 residues. Per the germline V gene, CDR1 is DFQATT and CDR2 is SNEGSKA (reference sequence). This CDR3 reads CSAILAGTDTQYF.

This rearrangement joins TRBV20-1 to TRBJ2-1; TCRdb selects TRBD1, and the lack of DNA leaves this call unchecked. This CDR3 is built from 15 residues. Germline CDR1 reads DFQATT; CDR2 reads SNEGSKA (reference sequence). CDR3 sequence reads: CSAPRQGSSYNEQFF.

The gene calls are TRBV5-6 and TRBJ2-1; TCRdb returns TRBD2, unconfirmable since there is no DNA. Germline assignment: CDR1 SGHDT and CDR2 YYEEEE. The CDR3 totals 15 residues. The CDR3 region is CASSLGGLRINEQFF.

The chain is built from TRBV6-2 or TRBV6-3 and TRBJ2-5; TCRdb reports TRBD2, a call that lacks DNA to check it against. CDR1 and CDR2 from the germline V gene are MNHEY and SVGEGT. This CDR3 region has 14 residues. CDR3 sequence reads: CASSSTRASETQYF.

The rearrangement joins TRBV7-3 to TRBJ2-5. The germline CDR1 and CDR2 sequences are SGHTA and FQGTGA. The CDR3 spans 12 residues. The CDR3 loop is CASSKGWETQYF.

This chain links TRBV19 with TRBJ2-1. Germline-derived CDR1 and CDR2 are LNHDA and SQIVND (reference sequence). The CDR3 covers 15 residues. CDR3 loop: CASSANRATYNEQFF.

The chain uses TRBV4-2 and TRBJ2-1; absent DNA, TCRdb's TRBD1 call cannot be checked. The CDR3 sequence is 16 residues long. CDR1 is LGHNA, CDR2 YNFKEQ, per germline. The CDR3 loop is CASSQDEGQGMDEQFF.

V usage is TRBV20-1 and J usage is TRBJ2-7; TCRdb's assignment of TRBD1 cannot be checked, as there is no DNA. From germline, CDR1 is DFQATT and CDR2 SNEGSKA (reference sequence). This CDR3 contains 16 residues. Here the CDR3 reads CSARDIRGERDYEQYF.

This sequence joins TRBV20-1 and TRBJ2-7; TCRdb gives TRBD2 as the D gene, but with no DNA this cannot be confirmed. The CDR3 loop spans 14 amino acids. Germline V lookup: CDR1 DFQATT, CDR2 SNEGSKA (reference sequence). The CDR3 protein is CSASAGGSSYEQYF.

V and J are TRBV18 and TRBJ2-5; TCRdb calls TRBD1, which cannot be checked without DNA. The V gene's germline CDR1 is KGHSH and CDR2 LQKENI. This CDR3 comprises 15 residues. The CDR3 reads CASSRTLQGEETQYF.

The V and J genes are TRBV7-8 and TRBJ2-7. Germline CDR1 and CDR2: SGHVS and FQNEAQ. The CDR3 covers 14 residues. CDR3 residues: CASSLGRYTYEQYF.

V and J are TRBV20-1 and TRBJ1-2. This CDR3 region has 14 residues. Germline values: CDR1 DFQATT, CDR2 SNEGSKA (reference sequence). CDR3 sequence reads: CSARAHGANYGYTF.

The chain employs TRBV6-1 and TRBJ2-4; the TCRdb call, TRBD1, lacks DNA for checking. Germline V gene lookup returns CDR1 MNHNS and CDR2 SASEGT. This CDR3 has 14 amino acids. The CDR3 sequence is CASSLAQGGNIQYF.

The chain uses TRBV4-2 and TRBJ2-2; with no DNA, the TCRdb D assignment of TRBD1 cannot be verified. Germline V gene sequence: CDR1 LGHNA, CDR2 YNFKEQ. The CDR3 has 14 residues. The CDR3 loop is CASSQRGRTGELFF.

The chain is built from TRBV20-1 and TRBJ2-2. The CDR3 is made up of 12 amino acids. The germline gives CDR1 DFQATT, CDR2 SNEGSKA (reference sequence). CDR3 sequence: CSASEGTGELFF.

The rearrangement uses TRBV7-2 and TRBJ2-7. This CDR3 is 15 amino acids long. CDR1 and CDR2 from the germline V gene are SGHTA and FQGNSA. The CDR3: CASIARAGVSYEQYF.

The V gene is TRBV14, the J gene TRBJ2-1; the TCRdb call, TRBD1, lacks DNA for checking. The V gene's germline CDR1 is SGHDN and CDR2 FVKESK. CDR3 length: 21 residues. The CDR3 sequence: CASSHPPPSDKANSLYNEQFF.

J is TRBJ2-5 and V is TRBV5-1; the D call of TRBD2 rests on TCRdb alone, since no DNA is present to check it. Germline assignment: CDR1 SGHRS and CDR2 YFSETQ. The CDR3 is 13 amino acids. CDR3 region: CASRGGLQETQYF.

This chain joins TRBV20-1 and TRBJ2-3; with no DNA, the TCRdb D assignment of TRBD1 cannot be verified. The CDR3 has 17 amino acids. Per the germline V gene, CDR1 is DFQATT and CDR2 is SNEGSKA (reference sequence). CDR3 region: CSARPHPDRGRADTQYF.

The chain combines TRBV3-1 with TRBJ2-1; TCRdb returns TRBD2, unconfirmable since there is no DNA. The CDR3 has 14 residues. CDR1 LGHDT and CDR2 YNNKEL come from the germline V gene (reference sequence). The CDR3: CASSQSGLAYEQFF.

The V call is TRBV7-3, the J call TRBJ2-6; lacking DNA, the TRBD1 call made by TCRdb goes unchecked. The germline V gene encodes CDR1 SGHTA and CDR2 FQGTGA. The CDR3 runs 18 residues. The CDR3 loop reads CASSLSGVHHSGANVLTF.

The gene calls are TRBV27 and TRBJ2-3; TCRdb picks TRBD2, but there is no DNA to check that call. Germline CDR1 reads MNHEY; CDR2 reads SMNVEV (reference sequence). This CDR3 has 15 amino acids. CDR3 amino acids: CASRTSGGGGDTQYF.

This chain joins TRBV6-2 or TRBV6-3 and TRBJ1-5. There are 13 residues in the CDR3. Germline loops: CDR1 MNHEY, CDR2 SVGEGT. The CDR3 spells CASSYSDFQPQHF.